A selection of T cell receptor beta chains follows, all from one sample in a study of identical twins. TCRdb ran MiXCR on the 5' RACE reads and lists one entry per CDR3 protein. The sample yields 600,000 to 700,000 distinct CDR3 sequences, less than 25% seen once. These data were likewise used in another study, on T cells expressing NK-cell markers.

Sequenced sample: PBMCs. Source of these receptors: a woman aged 18 to 35 in good health. Each CDR3 is given without its conserved first and last residue. The size field is filled for only some rows; it gives once, few, many or a size class.

abundance | v_gene | CDR3aa
. | TRBV6-1 | ASSPIAGDTQY
few | TRBV7-2 | ASSPTYTDTQY
few | TRBV10-3 | AISEWGREGGEQY
. | TRBV9 | ASSQPTGAPLDTQY
. | TRBV5-1 | ASSLAGIHEQY
few | TRBV20-1 | SASGRGLRPEAF
few | TRBV12-3/TRBV12-4 | ASSGTSSGEQY
. | TRBV20-1 | SARRREGGTDTQY
many | TRBV7-6 | ASSLSGGAGELF
few | TRBV20-1 | SARRDRSSYNEQF
. | TRBV6-4 | ASSEGTGGYGYT
few | TRBV12-3/TRBV12-4 | ASRPWGANVLT
few | TRBV12-3/TRBV12-4 | ASTLLPRADTQY
. | TRBV12-3/TRBV12-4 | ASSLGWVYNEQF
few | TRBV9 | ASMWGNEQF
. | TRBV4-1 | ASSRGAGGFQETQY
. | TRBV29-1 | SVVQLAGGQY
few | TRBV11-2 | ASSQQRYEQY
. | TRBV2 | ASSLFQGGEQF
few | TRBV20-1 | SALHSNYEQY
. | TRBV19 | ASSTQGTPHNEQF
few | TRBV7-2 | ASSLDRGGYHEQY
. | TRBV20-1 | SASGLSGEQF
. | TRBV12-5 | ASGDPWATNTGELF
few | TRBV6-5 | ASSYSQGIEQY
. | TRBV20-1 | SASSSGYKETQY
. | TRBV20-1 | SAPPAGGRETQY
. | TRBV19 | ASSALPKTHYGYT
few | TRBV7-2 | ASSLVRTDHEQY
. | TRBV30 | AWSAGAYEQY
. | TRBV5-1 | ASSPEKSSYEQY
few | TRBV7-8 | ASSPRDGGTEAF
few | TRBV29-1 | SVRDSDQPQH
few | TRBV10-3 | AISALGGLETQY
few | TRBV7-9 | ASSLGTGGGSNQPQH
. | TRBV7-8 | ASSYGTSVGEEQY
. | TRBV20-1 | SAKGTSIYEQY
few | TRBV11-2 | AGAGLAAYNEQF
. | TRBV4-2 | ASSQWDSGVIGTQY
. | TRBV15 | ATSRRTLGGEQF
many | TRBV12-3/TRBV12-4 | ASTPGSGTGETQY